The 19 T cell receptor beta chains listed next were all sequenced from one sample in a study of T-cell memory formation after mild COVID-19 (dated by TCRdb to the early 2020s). Libraries were built with 5' RACE. TCRdb names Illumina NovaSeq 6000 as the instrument used. TCRdb trimmed public reads at Q25 via fastp, called clones via MiXCR and kept in-frame beta chains. Rows with one shared CDR3 protein collapse into an entry with the most common genes and DNA. The sample table shows about 270,000 distinct CDR3 sequences, and 15% are seen once. The ten largest clones capture 2% to 2.5% of the sample. The sample consisted of PBMCs or a T cell subset sorted from them (not recorded which). The receptors stem from an adult woman who had mild COVID-19 (a few samples of this study predate the infection). The sample titles of this study are shuffled in the database, so cell type and time point are left out; the donor was told from shared clones.

This clonotype was found a few times. The genes are TRBV20-1 and TRBJ1-1; D possibly corresponds to TRBD1 (6 bases). Trimming left V 5 bases short and J 2 bases short, with 12 bases between. The CDR3 has 13 amino acids. Germline CDR1 reads DFQATT; CDR2 reads SNEGSKA (reference sequence). The CDR3 DNA reads TGCAGTGCTCCACAGGGCAAAAACACTGAAGCTTTCTTT. It encodes CSAPQGKNTEAFF.

A few counts support this clonotype. This chain joins TRBV12-3 or TRBV12-4 and TRBJ2-5; no reliable D call. The germline V and J ends were trimmed by 2 bases and 5 bases, with 12 bases remaining between them. The CDR3 has 14 residues. This CDR3 is CASSLSRAEETQYF. CDR3 in DNA: TGTGCCAGCAGTTTATCACGAGCAGAGGAGACCCAGTACTTC.

The chain uses TRBV10-3 and TRBJ2-1; D unclear. The CDR3 runs 13 residues. V gave up 4 bases and J gave up 3 bases, with 7 bases separating them. Germline V gives CDR1 ENHRY, CDR2 SYGVKD. CDR3 in amino acids: CAISADGYNEQFF. The CDR3 DNA follows: TGTGCCATCAGTGCGGACGGCTACAATGAGCAGTTCTTC.

The chain employs TRBV11-2 and TRBJ2-7; unclear D gene. Trimming removed 5 bases from V and 5 bases from J, with 16 bases in between. The CDR3 is made up of 14 amino acids. CDR1 and CDR2 from the germline V gene are SGHAT and FQNNGV. The DNA for the CDR3 is TGTGCCAGCAGCCTTACTGGACGAGCCAACGAGCAGTACTTC. Its protein is CASSLTGRANEQYF.

This clonotype was seen a few times. An end of the junction differs from the germline gene, which may be a read error. The gene calls are TRBV27 and TRBJ2-5, with a possible D match to TRBD2 (7 bases). In germline, CDR1 is MNHEY, CDR2 SMNVEV (reference sequence). The CDR3 has 15 amino acids. This CDR3 is CVSSFTAGAEETQYF. CDR3 nucleotides: TGTGTCAGCAGTTTCACGGCGGGGGCCGAAGAGACCCAGTACTTC.

This clonotype has only a few counts. The chain has TRBV12-3 or TRBV12-4 and TRBJ1-4; 8 bases match TRBD1. The length of the CDR3 is 17 residues. With V trimmed by 6 bases and J by 7 bases, 16 bases remained unmatched. The CDR3 nucleotides are TGTGCCAGCAGGAGTTCAGGCCGGGCAGGGGGCTTTGAAAAACTGTTTTTT. This translates into CASRSSGRAGGFEKLFF.

This clonotype was seen a handful of times. The chain is built from TRBV9 and TRBJ1-1, with TRBD1 identical over 9 bases. Germline assignment: CDR1 SGDLS and CDR2 YYNGEE. This CDR3 spans 15 amino acids. After removal of 2 bases from V and 4 bases from J, the junction contained 6 bases not matched to a gene. The CDR3 loop is CASSVLTGGITEAFF. The CDR3, as DNA: TGTGCCAGCAGCGTGCTGACAGGGGGAATCACTGAAGCTTTCTTT.

The rearrangement uses TRBV9 and TRBJ1-3; D gene ambiguous. The CDR3 consists of 14 residues. Trimming took off 4 bases at V and 0 bases at J, with 8 bases between the two ends. Germline assignment: CDR1 SGDLS and CDR2 YYNGEE. CDR3 nucleotides: TGTGCCAGCAGCCCCGACGGCTCTGGAAACACCATATATTTT. Amino acids: CASSPDGSGNTIYF.

V gene TRBV3-1 combines with J gene TRBJ1-1; 11 nucleotides line up with TRBD1. This CDR3 has 14 amino acids. The germline V gene has CDR1 LGHDT and CDR2 YNNKEL (reference sequence). Trimming took 4 bases from V and 4 from J; bases not matched to a gene: 2. CDR3 residues: CASSRGTGGTEAFF. CDR3 coding DNA: TGTGCCAGCAGCCGGGGGACAGGGGGCACTGAAGCTTTCTTT.

This sequence joins TRBV30 and TRBJ2-3, with TRBD2 matching over 9 bases. Per germline, CDR1 GTSNPN and CDR2 SVGIG (reference sequence). CDR3 size: 13 residues. J lost 5 bases, V lost 2 bases, and 2 bases had no gene match. Here the CDR3 reads CAWSLAGKDTQYF. The DNA for the CDR3 is TGTGCCTGGAGTCTAGCGGGAAAAGATACGCAGTATTTT.

A few counts support this clonotype. The chain carries TRBV25-1 and TRBJ2-3, with D perhaps TRBD1 (6 bases). CDR1 MGHDK and CDR2 SYGVNS come from the germline V gene. V lost 5 bases and J lost 2, with 14 bases in between. CDR3 length: 15 amino acids. CDR3 DNA sequence: TGTGCCAGCAGTCTTCCGGGACACCTCACAGATACGCAGTATTTT. This translates into CASSLPGHLTDTQYF.

The chain combines TRBV24-1 with TRBJ2-1; TRBD2 matches at 9 bases. The J segment lost 2 bases and the V segment lost 7 bases, leaving 2 bases of the junction unmatched. The CDR3 has 14 amino acids. The germline V gene encodes CDR1 KGHDR and CDR2 SFDVKD. CDR3 DNA: TGTGCCACCAGGACTAGCGGCCCCTACAATGAGCAGTTCTTC. It yields the protein CATRTSGPYNEQFF.

This clonotype was observed a few times. CDR3 residues: CASSLGRAGISYNEQFF. As DNA, the CDR3 is TGTGCCAGCAGCCTCGGGAGGGCAGGGATATCCTACAATGAGCAGTTCTTC. The J gene is TRBJ2-1, the V gene TRBV3-1; 8 bases agree with TRBD2. With 4 bases clipped from V and 1 base from J, the junction kept 9 bases outside the gene matches. Germline V gene lookup returns CDR1 LGHDT and CDR2 YNNKEL (reference sequence). This CDR3 spans 17 amino acids.

This chain joins TRBV5-1 and TRBJ2-3; 9 bases match TRBD2. Trimming at V came to 1 base and at J to 3 bases, leaving 6 bases not matched to a gene. This CDR3 is 16 amino acids long. The V gene's germline CDR1 is SGHRS and CDR2 YFSETQ. The CDR3 sequence: CASSLTLAGRTDTQYF. For the CDR3, the DNA is TGCGCCAGCAGCTTGACCCTAGCGGGGCGGACAGATACGCAGTATTTT.

There are a few counts of this clonotype. The chain uses TRBV7-2 and TRBJ1-5; D uncertain. Trimming took off 2 bases at V and 0 bases at J, with 11 bases between the two ends. The CDR3 runs 16 residues. CDR1 and CDR2 (germline): SGHTA, FQGNSA. The CDR3 region is CASSLTGAGSNQPQHF. CDR3 nucleotide sequence: TGTGCCAGCAGCTTAACGGGTGCGGGTAGCAATCAGCCCCAGCATTTT.

This clonotype has only a few counts. This sequence joins TRBV20-1 and TRBJ2-1; 7 positions agree with TRBD2. There are 14 residues in the CDR3. V trimming: 2 bases; J trimming: 5 bases; junction bases outside the gene matches: 6. Germline CDR1 is DFQATT and CDR2 is SNEGSKA (reference sequence). The CDR3 DNA is TGCAGTGCTAGACCTAGCGGCTTAAACAATGAGCAGTTCTTC. Translated: CSARPSGLNNEQFF.

This clonotype turned up a few times. The chain combines TRBV6-2 or TRBV6-3 with TRBJ2-4; 7 nucleotides align to TRBD1. Germline V gene data show CDR1 as MNHEY and CDR2 as SVGEGT. V gave up 2 bases and J gave up 14 bases; unmatched junction bases: 12. This CDR3 contains 14 residues. CDR3 bases: TGTGCCAGCAGTTACACCGGGACAGTACCCCCTAAGTACTTC. Translation: CASSYTGTVPPKYF.

In its sample, this clonotype was seen a few times. CDR3 coding DNA: TGTGCCAGCAGCCGGGGCGGGGGACAGGGGTCGAGCTATGGCTACACCTTC. Translated: CASSRGGGQGSSYGYTF. This chain uses TRBV5-4 with TRBJ1-2; 10 bases are a match to TRBD1. Germline lookup yields CDR1 SGHNT and CDR2 YYREEE (reference sequence). CDR3 size: 17 residues. J gave up 4 bases and V 4 bases, and 13 bases lay outside the gene matches.

The chain carries TRBV7-3 and TRBJ2-5, with 9 positions matching TRBD1. This CDR3 has 15 residues. Germline loops: CDR1 SGHTA, CDR2 FQGTGA. The V segment lost 4 bases and the J segment 3 bases; nucleotides outside the gene matches: 6. As DNA, the CDR3 is TGTGCCAGCAGCTGGACAGGGGCCCTCAAAGAGACCCAGTACTTC. Its protein is CASSWTGALKETQYF.